The clone carrying this T cell receptor beta chain has only one observation. This record comes from a study of glioma-infiltrating T cells. The length of the CDR3 is 14 residues. V trimming: 4 bases; J trimming: 9 bases; junction bases outside the gene matches: 4. Germline V CDR1 and CDR2: SGHDN, FVKESK. TCR alpha and beta CDR3 regions were amplified from RNA using iRepertoire nested multiplex PCR. Input was 100-400 ng of tissue mRNA or PBMC total RNA. TCRdb analysed the multiplex PCR reads with MiXCR anew, one entry per CDR3 protein. The sample holds approximately 120,000 distinct CDR3 sequences; 20% to 25% are singletons and the top ten take 35%.

The TCR originated in a human donor with low-grade glioma or glioblastoma, undergoing nonglioma brain surgery, or in good health (not recorded which). The genes are TRBV14 and TRBJ1-6; 9 bases align to TRBD1. Sequencing was carried out using glioma tissue, nonneoplastic brain tissue, or PBMCs (not recorded which). The CDR3 nucleotides are TGTGCCAGCAGCCTCCGGACAGGGGTTTCACCCCTCCACTTT. Translating gives CASSLRTGVSPLHF.